This T cell receptor beta chain was recorded in a study of identical twins. Study results and caveats: The degree of excess twin sharing was weaker in beta out-of-frame sequences.

With 4 bases removed from V and 2 bases from J, the gap between germline ends came to 13 bases. CDR1 is MRHNA and CDR2 is SNTAGT in the germline V gene. This CDR3 region has 15 residues. With regard to this clonotype: Antigen unknown.

Each CDR3 protein gets one entry after TCRdb re-called the 5' RACE reads with MiXCR. The sample holds some 570,000 distinct CDR3 sequences, 20% to 25% seen once. Separately, the same data were catalogued under a study of yellow fever vaccine responses in identical twins.

This sequence was found in a woman aged 18-35 years in good health. This sequence joins TRBV6-4 and TRBJ2-3, with D possibly TRBD2 on 6 matching bases. Source material: CD4+ T cells sorted from blood. The DNA for the CDR3 is TGTGCCAGCAGTGTAGGAGGGCTCAACACAGATACGCAGTATTTT. Amino acid sequence: CASSVGGLNTDTQYF.